This T cell receptor beta chain was profiled in a study of OX40 agonist ivuxolimab in advanced cancers. Study-level information: A mean age of roughly 62 years, range about 20 to 79, was recorded, and 70% to 85% were male.

Method: immunoSEQ multiplex PCR; TCRdb's copy keeps in-frame clones and lacks some. The data contain tens of thousands of clones, 83% of them seen just once; the ten biggest clones take up around 0.88%. The CDR3 is 12 amino acids. Germline-derived CDR1 and CDR2 are KGHSH and LQKENI. The material was CD4+ or CD8+ T cells sorted from blood, obtained in a trial of the OX40 agonist ivuxolimab. The TCR originated in an adult with an advanced solid tumor such as melanoma, head and neck, liver or kidney cancer. The chain recombines TRBV18 with TRBJ2-5; D is possibly TRBD1 (6 bases). TRBJ2-7 matches the DNA end more closely, so the J call is doubtful. CDR3 in amino acids: CASSPPQGEQYF. The CDR3 DNA reads TGTGCCAGCTCACCCCCACAGGGCGAGCAGTACTTC.